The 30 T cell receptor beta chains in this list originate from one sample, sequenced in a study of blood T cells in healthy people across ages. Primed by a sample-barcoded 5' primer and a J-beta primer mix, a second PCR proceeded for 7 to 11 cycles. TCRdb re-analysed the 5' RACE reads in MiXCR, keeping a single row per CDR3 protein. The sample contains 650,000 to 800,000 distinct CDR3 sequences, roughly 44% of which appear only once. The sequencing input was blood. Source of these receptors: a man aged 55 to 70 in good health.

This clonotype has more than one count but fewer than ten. The CDR3 sequence is CATSRDRAGANVLTF. The CDR3 DNA reads as TGTGCCACCAGCAGAGACAGGGCTGGGGCCAACGTCCTGACTTTC. The J gene is TRBJ2-6, the V gene TRBV15; weak D call: TRBD1 (5 bases). Germline V lookup: CDR1 LNHNV, CDR2 YYDKDF (reference sequence). This CDR3 region has 15 residues. Trimming left V 0 bases short and J 2 bases short, with 5 bases between.

CDR3 loop: CASGRGPGATGELFF. The CDR3 DNA reads TGCGCCAGCGGGAGGGGACCGGGGGCTACCGGGGAGCTGTTTTTT. The V and J genes are TRBV4-3 and TRBJ2-2; tentatively, D is TRBD2 (7 bases). The CDR3 consists of 15 residues. Germline CDR1 LGHNA, CDR2 YSLEER. V was shortened by 8 bases and J by 5 bases, with 18 bases between the two germline ends.

The CDR3 here is CASSLVPRAARDRERGEKLFF. The CDR3 DNA sequence: TGTGCCAGCAGCTTGGTCCCAAGGGCTGCCCGGGACAGGGAAAGGGGTGAAAAACTGTTTTTT. The chain carries TRBV7-8 and TRBJ1-4, with TRBD1 matching 9 bases. The germline gives CDR1 SGHVS, CDR2 FQNEAQ. V gave up 3 bases and J gave up 7 bases; unmatched junction bases: 24. CDR3 size: 21 residues. Based on the CDR3 plus reference TRBV7-8 and TRBJ1-4, the full variable domain is GAGVSQSPRYKVAKRGQDVALRCDPISGHVSLFWYQQALGQGPEFLTYFQNEAQLDKSGLPSDRFFAERPEGSVSTLKIQRTQQEDSAVYLCASSLVPRAARDRERGEKLFFGSGTQLSVL.

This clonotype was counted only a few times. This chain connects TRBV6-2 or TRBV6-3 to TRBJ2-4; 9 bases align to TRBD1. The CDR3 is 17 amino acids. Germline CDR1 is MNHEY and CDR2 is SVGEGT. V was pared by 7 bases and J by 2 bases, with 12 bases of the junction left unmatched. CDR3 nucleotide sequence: TGTGCCAGCAATTCTTACGCGACAGGGGGAACCAAAAACATTCAGTACTTC. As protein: CASNSYATGGTKNIQYF.

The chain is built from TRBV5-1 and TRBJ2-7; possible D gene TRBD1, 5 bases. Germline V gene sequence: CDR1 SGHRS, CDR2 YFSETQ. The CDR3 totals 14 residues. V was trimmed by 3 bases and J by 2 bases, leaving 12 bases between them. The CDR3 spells CASSSMTATYEQYF. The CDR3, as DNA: TGCGCCAGCAGCTCGATGACAGCTACCTACGAGCAGTACTTC.

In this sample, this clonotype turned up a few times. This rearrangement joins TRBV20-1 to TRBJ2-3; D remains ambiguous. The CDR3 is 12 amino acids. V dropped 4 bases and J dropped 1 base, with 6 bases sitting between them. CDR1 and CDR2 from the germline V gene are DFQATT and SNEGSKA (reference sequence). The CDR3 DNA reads TGCAGTGCTATCCCTGGCACAGATACGCAGTATTTT. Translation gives CSAIPGTDTQYF.

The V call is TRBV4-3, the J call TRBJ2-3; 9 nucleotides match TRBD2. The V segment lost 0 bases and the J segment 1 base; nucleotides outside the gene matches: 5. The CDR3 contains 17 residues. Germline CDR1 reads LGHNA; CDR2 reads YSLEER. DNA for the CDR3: TGCGCCAGCAGCCAAGACAGCGGGGGGTTGGGCACAGATACGCAGTATTTT. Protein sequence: CASSQDSGGLGTDTQYF.

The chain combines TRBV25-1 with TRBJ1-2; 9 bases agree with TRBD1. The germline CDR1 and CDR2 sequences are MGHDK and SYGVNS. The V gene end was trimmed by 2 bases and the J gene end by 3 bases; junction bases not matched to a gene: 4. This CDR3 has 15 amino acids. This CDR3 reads CASSEGTGTYYGYTF. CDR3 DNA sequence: TGTGCCAGCAGTGAAGGGACAGGGACCTACTATGGCTACACCTTC.

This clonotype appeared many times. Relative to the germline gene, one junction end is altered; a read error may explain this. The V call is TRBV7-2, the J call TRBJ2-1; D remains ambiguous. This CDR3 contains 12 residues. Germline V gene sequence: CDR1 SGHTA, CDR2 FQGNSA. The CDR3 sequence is CASSPSHNEQFF. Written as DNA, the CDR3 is TGTGCCAGCAGCCCCTCCCACAATGAGCAGTTCTTC.

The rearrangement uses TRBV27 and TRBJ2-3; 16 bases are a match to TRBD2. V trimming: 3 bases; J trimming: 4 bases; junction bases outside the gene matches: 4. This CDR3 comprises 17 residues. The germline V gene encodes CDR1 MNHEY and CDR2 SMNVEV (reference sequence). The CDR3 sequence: CASSLKGLAGGPDTQYF. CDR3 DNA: TGTGCCAGCAGTTTGAAGGGACTAGCGGGGGGGCCAGATACGCAGTATTTT.

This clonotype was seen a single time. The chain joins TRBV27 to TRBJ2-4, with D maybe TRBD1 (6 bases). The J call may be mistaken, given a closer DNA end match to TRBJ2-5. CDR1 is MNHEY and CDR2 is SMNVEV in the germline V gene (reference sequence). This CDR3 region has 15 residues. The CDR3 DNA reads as TGTGCCAGCAGTTTTCGACCCAGGGGACAAGAGACCCAGTACTTC. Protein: CASSFRPRGQETQYF.

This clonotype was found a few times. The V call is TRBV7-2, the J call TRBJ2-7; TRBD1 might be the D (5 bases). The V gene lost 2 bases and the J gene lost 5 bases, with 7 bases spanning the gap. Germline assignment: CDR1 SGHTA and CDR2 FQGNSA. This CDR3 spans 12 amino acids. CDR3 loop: CASSLRGHEQYF. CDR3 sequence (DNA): TGTGCCAGCAGCTTAAGGGGCCACGAGCAGTACTTC.

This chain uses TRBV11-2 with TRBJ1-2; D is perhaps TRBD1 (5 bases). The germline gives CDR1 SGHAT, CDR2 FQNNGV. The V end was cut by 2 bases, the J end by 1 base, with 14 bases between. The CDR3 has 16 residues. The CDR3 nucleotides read TGTGCCAGCAGCTTATCCTCGGGGGTAATTAACTATGGCTACACCTTC. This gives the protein CASSLSSGVINYGYTF.

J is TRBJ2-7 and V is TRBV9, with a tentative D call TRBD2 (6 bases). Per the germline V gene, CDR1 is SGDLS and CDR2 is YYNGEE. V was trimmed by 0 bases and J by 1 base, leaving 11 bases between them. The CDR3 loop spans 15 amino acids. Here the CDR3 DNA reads TGTGCCAGCAGCGTAGGGGGGGATAGATCCTACGAGCAGTACTTC. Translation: CASSVGGDRSYEQYF.

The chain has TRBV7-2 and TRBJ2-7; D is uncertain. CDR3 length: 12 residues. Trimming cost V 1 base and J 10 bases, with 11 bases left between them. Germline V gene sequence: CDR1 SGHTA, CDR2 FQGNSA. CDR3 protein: CASSLEKGTQYF. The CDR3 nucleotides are TGTGCCAGCAGCTTAGAAAAGGGAACCCAGTACTTC.

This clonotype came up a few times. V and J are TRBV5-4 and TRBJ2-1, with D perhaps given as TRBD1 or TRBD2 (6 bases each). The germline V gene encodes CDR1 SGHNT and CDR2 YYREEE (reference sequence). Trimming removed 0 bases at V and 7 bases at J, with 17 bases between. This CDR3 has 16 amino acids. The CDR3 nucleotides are TGTGCCAGCAGCTTGGATTGGAACAGGGAGGTGAATGAGCAGTTCTTC. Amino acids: CASSLDWNREVNEQFF.

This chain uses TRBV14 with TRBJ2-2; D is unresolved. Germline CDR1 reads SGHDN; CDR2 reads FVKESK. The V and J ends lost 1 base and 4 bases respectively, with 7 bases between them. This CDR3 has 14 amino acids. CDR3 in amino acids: CASSQVTATGELFF. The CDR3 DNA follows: TGTGCCAGCAGCCAAGTGACGGCCACCGGGGAGCTGTTTTTT.

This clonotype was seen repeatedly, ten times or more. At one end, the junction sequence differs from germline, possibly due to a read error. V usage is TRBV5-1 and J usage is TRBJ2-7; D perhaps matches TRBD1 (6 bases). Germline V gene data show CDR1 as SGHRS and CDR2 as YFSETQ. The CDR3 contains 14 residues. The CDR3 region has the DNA TGTGCCAGCAGCTTCGGCACAGGGTCCTACGAGCAGTACTTC. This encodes CASSFGTGSYEQYF.

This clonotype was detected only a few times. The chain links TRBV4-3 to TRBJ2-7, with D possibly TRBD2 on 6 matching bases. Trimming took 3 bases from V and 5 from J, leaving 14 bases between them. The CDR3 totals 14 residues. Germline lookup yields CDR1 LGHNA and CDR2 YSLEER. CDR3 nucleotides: TGCGCCAGCAGCCAGGACTATAGTTCTGACGAGCAGTACTTC. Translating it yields CASSQDYSSDEQYF.

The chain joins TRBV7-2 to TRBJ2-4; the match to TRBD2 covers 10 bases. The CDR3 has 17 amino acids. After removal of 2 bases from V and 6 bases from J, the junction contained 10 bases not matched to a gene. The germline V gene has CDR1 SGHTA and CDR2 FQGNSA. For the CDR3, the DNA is TGTGCCAGCAGCTTACCAGAGCGGGGGGGCCTCGTAAACATTCAGTACTTC. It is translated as CASSLPERGGLVNIQYF.

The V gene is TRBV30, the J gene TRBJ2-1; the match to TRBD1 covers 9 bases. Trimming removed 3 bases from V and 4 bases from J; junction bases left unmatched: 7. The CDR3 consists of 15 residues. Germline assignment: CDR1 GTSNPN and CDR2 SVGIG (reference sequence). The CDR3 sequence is CAWSADRGIYNEQFF. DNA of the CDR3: TGTGCCTGGAGCGCCGACAGGGGGATATACAATGAGCAGTTCTTC.

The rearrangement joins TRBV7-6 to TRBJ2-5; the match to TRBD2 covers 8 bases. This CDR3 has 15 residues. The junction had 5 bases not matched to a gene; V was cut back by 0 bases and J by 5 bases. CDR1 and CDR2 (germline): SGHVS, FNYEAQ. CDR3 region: CASSLALRGEETQYF. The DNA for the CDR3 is TGTGCCAGCAGCTTAGCATTGCGGGGGGAGGAGACCCAGTACTTC. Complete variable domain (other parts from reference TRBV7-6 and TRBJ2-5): GAGVSQSPRYKVTKRGQDVALRCDPISGHVSLYWYRQALGQGPEFLTYFNYEAQQDKSGLPNDRFSAERPEGSISTLTIQRTEQRDSAMYRCASSLALRGEETQYFGPGTRLLVL.

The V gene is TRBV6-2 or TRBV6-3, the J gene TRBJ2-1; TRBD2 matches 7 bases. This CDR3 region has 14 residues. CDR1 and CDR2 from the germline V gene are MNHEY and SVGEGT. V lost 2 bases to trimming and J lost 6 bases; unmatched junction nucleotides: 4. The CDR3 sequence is CASSYLGRGNEQFF. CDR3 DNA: TGTGCCAGCAGTTACCTTGGGAGGGGCAATGAGCAGTTCTTC.

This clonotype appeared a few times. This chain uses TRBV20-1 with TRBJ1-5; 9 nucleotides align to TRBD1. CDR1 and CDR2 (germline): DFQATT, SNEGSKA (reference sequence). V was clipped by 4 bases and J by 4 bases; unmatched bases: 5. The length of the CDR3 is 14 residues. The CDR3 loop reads CSATGTGYNQPQHF. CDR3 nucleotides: TGCAGTGCTACCGGGACAGGGTATAATCAGCCCCAGCATTTT.

CDR3 protein: CASSQDLRVYGSGANVLTF. The CDR3 DNA sequence: TGCGCCAGCAGCCAAGATCTCAGGGTTTACGGCTCTGGGGCCAACGTCCTGACTTTC. The V call is TRBV4-1, the J call TRBJ2-6, with D tentatively TRBD1 (5 bases). Trimming removed 0 bases at V and 0 bases at J, with 15 bases between. Looked up from germline, CDR1 is MGHRA and CDR2 is YSYEKL. This CDR3 has 19 amino acids.

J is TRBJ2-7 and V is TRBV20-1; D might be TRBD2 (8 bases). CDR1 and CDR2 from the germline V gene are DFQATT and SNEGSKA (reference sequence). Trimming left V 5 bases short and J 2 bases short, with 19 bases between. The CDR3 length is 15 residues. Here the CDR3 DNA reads TGCAGTGCTTTAGCGGGGACAGAGCCCACCTACGAGCAGTACGTC. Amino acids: CSALAGTEPTYEQYV.

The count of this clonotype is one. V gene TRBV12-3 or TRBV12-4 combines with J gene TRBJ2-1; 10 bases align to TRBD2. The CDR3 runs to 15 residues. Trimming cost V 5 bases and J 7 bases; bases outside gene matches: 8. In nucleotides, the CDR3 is TGTGCCAGCAGTAGAGCGGGGGGGCGACGGAATGAGCAGTTCTTC. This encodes CASSRAGGRRNEQFF.

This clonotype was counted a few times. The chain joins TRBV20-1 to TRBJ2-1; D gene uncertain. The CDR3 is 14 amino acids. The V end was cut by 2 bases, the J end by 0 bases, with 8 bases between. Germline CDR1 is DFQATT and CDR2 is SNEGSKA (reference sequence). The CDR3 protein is CSARMAVSYNEQFF. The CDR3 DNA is TGCAGTGCTAGAATGGCGGTCTCCTACAATGAGCAGTTCTTC.

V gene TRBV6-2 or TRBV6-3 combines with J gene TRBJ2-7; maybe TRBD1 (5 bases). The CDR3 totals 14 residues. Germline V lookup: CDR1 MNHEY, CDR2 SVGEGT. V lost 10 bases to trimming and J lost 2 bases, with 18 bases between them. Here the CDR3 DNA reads TGTGCCACCAACACCAAGGACATAACCTACGAGCAGTACTTC. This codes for CATNTKDITYEQYF.

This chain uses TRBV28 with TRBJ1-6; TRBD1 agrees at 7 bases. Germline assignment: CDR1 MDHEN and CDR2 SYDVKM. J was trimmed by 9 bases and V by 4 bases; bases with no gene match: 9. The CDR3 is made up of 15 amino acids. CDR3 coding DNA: TGTGCCAGCAGTTCGTACAGGGGAGTTGTTTCACCCCTCCACTTT. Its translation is CASSSYRGVVSPLHF.